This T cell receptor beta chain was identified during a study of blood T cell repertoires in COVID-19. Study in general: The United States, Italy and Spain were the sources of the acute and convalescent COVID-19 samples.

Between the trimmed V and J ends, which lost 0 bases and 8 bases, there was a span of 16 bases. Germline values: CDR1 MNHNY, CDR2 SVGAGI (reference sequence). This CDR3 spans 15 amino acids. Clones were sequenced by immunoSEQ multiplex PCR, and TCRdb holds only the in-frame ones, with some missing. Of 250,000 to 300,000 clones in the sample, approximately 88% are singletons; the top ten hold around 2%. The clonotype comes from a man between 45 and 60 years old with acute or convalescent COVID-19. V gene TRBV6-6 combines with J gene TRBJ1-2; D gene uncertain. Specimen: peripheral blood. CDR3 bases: TGTGCCAGCAGTTACTCGAGAGTACAACCGGAGGGCTACACCTTC. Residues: CASSYSRVQPEGYTF.